Included here is one T cell receptor (beta chain) sequence, with context. Per germline, CDR1 MNHEY and CDR2 SVGEGT. The CDR3 runs to 14 residues. V was cut by 4 bases and J by 7 bases, with 16 bases left in between. This sample is drawn from a study of blood T cell repertoires in COVID-19. Looking at the study overall: Sources were T cells, B-cell-depleted T cells, or PBMCs; the material itself was cDNA or gDNA.

Under the authors' procedure: Amplification with reference gene primers provided the estimates of nucleated cell counts. Generated by immunoSEQ multiplex PCR, the TCRdb table keeps only in-frame clones and is missing some. V and J calls and clone size are those listed in that table; D and trimming were worked out from the DNA. The sample has 200,000 to 250,000 clones; 88% are singletons. Sequenced input: peripheral blood. This rearrangement joins TRBV6-2 or TRBV6-3 to TRBJ1-2; D uncertain. This TCR came from a woman aged 60 to 75 with acute or convalescent COVID-19. CDR3 region: CASSSTWAPGGYTF. For the CDR3, the DNA is TGTGCCAGCAGTTCAACCTGGGCACCTGGTGGCTACACCTTC.